The 5 T cell receptor beta chains presented below share a single source sample, sequenced in a study of OX40 agonist ivuxolimab in advanced cancers. Sequenced by immunoSEQ multiplex PCR; TCRdb stores in-frame clones only, minus some. The sample lists about 72,000 clones; about 88% were seen once. The sample consisted of CD4+ or CD8+ T cells sorted from blood, taken in a trial of the OX40 agonist ivuxolimab. These receptors were obtained from an adult with an advanced solid tumor such as melanoma, head and neck, liver or kidney cancer.

The chain couples TRBV5-1 to TRBJ2-5; the D is unclear. The V gene's germline CDR1 is SGHRS and CDR2 YFSETQ. Deletions cut 3 bases from V and 5 bases from J, with 11 bases between. This CDR3 region has 13 residues. CDR3 in DNA: TGCGCCAGCAGCTATGGTACTGGGGAGACCCAGTACTTC. As protein: CASSYGTGETQYF.

The chain couples TRBV29-1 to TRBJ1-3; the D gene is possibly TRBD1 (6 bases). From germline, CDR1 is SQVTM and CDR2 ANQGSEA. Trimming took 7 bases from V and 0 from J, leaving 7 bases between them. The CDR3 runs to 12 residues. As DNA, the CDR3 is TGCAGCGCAGGGGTCTCTGGAAACACCATATATTTT. Its protein product is CSAGVSGNTIYF.

The V gene is TRBV19, the J gene TRBJ2-5; D is unresolved. CDR3 length equals 14 residues. Germline lookup yields CDR1 LNHDA and CDR2 SQIVND (reference sequence). V was shortened by 3 bases and J by 1 base, with 9 bases between the two germline ends. The CDR3 DNA is TGTGCCAGTAGTATTAGTCCTAGCCAAGAGACCCAGTACTTC. It yields the protein CASSISPSQETQYF.

This clone was seen only once. The genes are TRBV7-2 and TRBJ2-3; 8 nucleotides align to TRBD2. Germline CDR1 is SGHTA and CDR2 is FQGNSA. The CDR3 covers 14 residues. The junction had 7 bases not matched to a gene; V was cut back by 5 bases and J by 6 bases. The CDR3 DNA sequence: TGTGCCAGCAGCGTCGGGGGGGCCCGGGATACGCAGTATTTT. Translation gives CASSVGGARDTQYF.

The chain uses TRBV6-1 and TRBJ2-7, with D perhaps matching TRBD1 (6 bases). V gave up 5 bases and J gave up 3 bases, with 17 bases separating them. Germline V gene sequence: CDR1 MNHNS, CDR2 SASEGT. CDR3 length equals 15 residues. The CDR3 spells CASSTLQRQDYEQYF. As DNA, the CDR3 is TGTGCCAGCAGTACCCTCCAAAGACAGGACTACGAGCAGTACTTC.